The T cell receptor (beta chain) under discussion was sequenced for a study of blood T cells in healthy people across ages. The use of a sample-barcoded 5' primer and a J-beta primer mix characterized a second PCR of roughly 7 to 11 cycles. The yield of each sample was at least 2.5 million CDR3-containing paired-end reads. MiXCR was run by TCRdb on the 5' RACE reads, yielding one entry per CDR3 protein. In the table there are 700,000 or so distinct CDR3 sequences, 22% of which are singletons. Study observations and caveats: Long-lived donors had more naive CD4+ cells and higher diversity than aged donors. Lack of knowledge of donor CMV status possibly confounded expanded clonotype changes. Researchers said unsorted PBMCs prevented a conclusive naive versus antigen-experienced comparison.

Concerning this clonotype itself: Its target is not known.

Germline V gene sequence: CDR1 SGHNT, CDR2 YENEEA. The CDR3 has 14 residues. Sequencing was done on a sample of blood. The sequence was obtained from a man between 65 and 79 years old in good health. The V and J genes are TRBV11-3 and TRBJ2-5, with 11 bases fitting TRBD2. With the DNA end fitting TRBJ2-1 better, the J assignment may be wrong. CDR3 DNA sequence: TGTGCCAGCAGCTTAGCTAGCGGGAGGAATGAGCAGTTCTTC. Translation: CASSLASGRNEQFF.